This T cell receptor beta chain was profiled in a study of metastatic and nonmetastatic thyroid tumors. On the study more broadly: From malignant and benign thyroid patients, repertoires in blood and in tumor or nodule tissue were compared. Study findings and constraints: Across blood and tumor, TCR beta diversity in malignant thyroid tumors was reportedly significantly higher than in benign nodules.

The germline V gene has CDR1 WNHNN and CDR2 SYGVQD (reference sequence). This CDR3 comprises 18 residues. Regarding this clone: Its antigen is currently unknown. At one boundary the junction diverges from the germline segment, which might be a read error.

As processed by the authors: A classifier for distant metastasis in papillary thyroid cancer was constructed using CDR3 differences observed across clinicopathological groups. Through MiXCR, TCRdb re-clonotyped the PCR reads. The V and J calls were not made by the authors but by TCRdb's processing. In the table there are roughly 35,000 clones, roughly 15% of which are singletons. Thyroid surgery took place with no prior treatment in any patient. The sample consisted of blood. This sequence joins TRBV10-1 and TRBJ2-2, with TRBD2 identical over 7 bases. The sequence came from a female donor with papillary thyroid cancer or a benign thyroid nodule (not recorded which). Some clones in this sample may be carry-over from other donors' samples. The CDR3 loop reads CAGSDKYTGTSDTGELFF. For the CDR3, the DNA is TGCGCCGGCAGTGACAAATATACTGGTACTAGCGACACCGGGGAGCTGTTTTTT.